A selection of T cell receptor beta chains follows, all from one sample in a study of T-cell memory formation after mild COVID-19. TCRdb fed the 5' RACE reads into MiXCR, producing one record per CDR3 protein. The table records more than 110,000 distinct CDR3 sequences, around 27% of them present only once. The sample taken for sequencing was PBMCs or a T cell subset sorted from them (not recorded which). The source is an adult woman who had mild COVID-19 (a few samples of this study predate the infection). Cell type and time point are not known. The conserved cysteine and the conserved F or W are not part of the CDR3 here. Fields, in order: clone size, V gene, J gene, CDR3 protein. Clone size is not always given. Where it is, it says once, few, many or a class for expanded clones.

clone size: .
V gene: TRBV25-1
J gene: TRBJ1-6
CDR3 protein: ASSLGGGSPLH

clone size: .
V gene: TRBV5-4
J gene: TRBJ2-1
CDR3 protein: ASSKDNEQF

clone size: few
V gene: TRBV20-1
J gene: TRBJ2-1
CDR3 protein: SARDLASGNYNEQF

clone size: .
V gene: TRBV7-9
J gene: TRBJ2-1
CDR3 protein: ASSSLLAGPHNEQF

clone size: few
V gene: TRBV29-1
J gene: TRBJ1-1
CDR3 protein: SVDGRAGYTEAF

clone size: once
V gene: TRBV27
J gene: TRBJ2-7
CDR3 protein: ASSLSLAGSYEQY

clone size: .
V gene: TRBV4-3
J gene: TRBJ1-5
CDR3 protein: ASSQDRQGNQPQH

clone size: .
V gene: TRBV13
J gene: TRBJ2-1
CDR3 protein: ASSSGGLAGGDNEQF

clone size: few
V gene: TRBV10-3
J gene: TRBJ2-3
CDR3 protein: AISDPISPAVTQY

clone size: .
V gene: TRBV5-6
J gene: TRBJ1-1
CDR3 protein: ASSAGGQGGTEAF

clone size: .
V gene: TRBV21-1
J gene: TRBJ2-5
CDR3 protein: ASSNFRREPQY

clone size: once
V gene: TRBV4-3
J gene: TRBJ2-2
CDR3 protein: ASSPRQAGPGELF

clone size: few
V gene: TRBV6-2/TRBV6-3
J gene: TRBJ2-1
CDR3 protein: ASSYSNPPAADSYNEQF

clone size: few
V gene: TRBV11-2
J gene: TRBJ1-1
CDR3 protein: ASSLVLGENTEAF

clone size: .
V gene: TRBV21-1
J gene: TRBJ2-4
CDR3 protein: ASSKVCGAKNIQY

clone size: .
V gene: TRBV29-1
J gene: TRBJ2-7
CDR3 protein: SVVREGTYQQY

clone size: many
V gene: TRBV20-1
J gene: TRBJ1-1
CDR3 protein: SARAPDRNTEAF

clone size: few
V gene: TRBV7-9
J gene: TRBJ2-7
CDR3 protein: ASSRPFEVTRYEQY

clone size: .
V gene: TRBV24-1
J gene: TRBJ2-2
CDR3 protein: ATSDLRQGDTGELF

clone size: .
V gene: TRBV12-3/TRBV12-4
J gene: TRBJ2-7
CDR3 protein: ASSVGFYEQY

clone size: .
V gene: TRBV6-1
J gene: TRBJ2-1
CDR3 protein: ASSEPPGSYNEQF

clone size: .
V gene: TRBV6-2/TRBV6-3
J gene: TRBJ2-1
CDR3 protein: ASAYVNEQF

clone size: .
V gene: TRBV15
J gene: TRBJ2-5
CDR3 protein: ATSPEGSPARAQETQY

clone size: few
V gene: TRBV7-8
J gene: TRBJ2-6
CDR3 protein: ASSPLGGGANVLT

clone size: .
V gene: TRBV29-1
J gene: TRBJ2-7
CDR3 protein: SVGTGFSYEQY